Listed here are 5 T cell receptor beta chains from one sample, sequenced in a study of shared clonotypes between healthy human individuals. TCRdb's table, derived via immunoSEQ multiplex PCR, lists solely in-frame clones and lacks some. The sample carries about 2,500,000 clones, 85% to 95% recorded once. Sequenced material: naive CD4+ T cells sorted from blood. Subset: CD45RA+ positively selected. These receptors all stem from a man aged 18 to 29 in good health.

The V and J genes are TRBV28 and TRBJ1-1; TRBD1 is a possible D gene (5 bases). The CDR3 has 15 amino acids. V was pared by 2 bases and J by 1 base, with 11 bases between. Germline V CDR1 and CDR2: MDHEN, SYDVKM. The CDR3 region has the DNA TGTGCCAGCAGTTTAGAGGGGCGGAGGAACACTGAAGCTTTCTTT. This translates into CASSLEGRRNTEAFF.

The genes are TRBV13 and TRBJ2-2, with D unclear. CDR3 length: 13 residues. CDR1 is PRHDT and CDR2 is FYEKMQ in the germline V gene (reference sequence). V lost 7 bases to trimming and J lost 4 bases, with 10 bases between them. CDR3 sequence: CASKRLGTGELFF. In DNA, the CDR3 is TGTGCCAGCAAGCGCCTGGGCACCGGGGAGCTGTTTTTT. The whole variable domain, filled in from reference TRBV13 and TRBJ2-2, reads AAGVIQSPRHLIKEKRETATLKCYPIPRHDTVYWYQQGPGQDPQFLISFYEKMQSDKGSIPDRFSAQQFSDYHSELNMSSLELGDSALYFCASKRLGTGELFFGEGSRLTVL.

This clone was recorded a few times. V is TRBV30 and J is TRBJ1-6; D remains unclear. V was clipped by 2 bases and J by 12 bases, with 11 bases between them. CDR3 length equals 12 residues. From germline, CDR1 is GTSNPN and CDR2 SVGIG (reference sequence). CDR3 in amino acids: CAWSPWMEPLHF. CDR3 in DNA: TGTGCCTGGAGTCCTTGGATGGAACCCCTCCACTTT.

CDR3 DNA: TGTGCCAGCAGTGCCCCGACAGGACTAGCGACGAAGACCCAGTACTTC. Translation: CASSAPTGLATKTQYF. The chain couples TRBV2 to TRBJ2-5; 9 nucleotides match TRBD2. V was clipped by 4 bases and J by 6 bases; unmatched bases: 12. The CDR3 sequence is 16 residues long. The germline V gene encodes CDR1 SNHLY and CDR2 FYNNEI.

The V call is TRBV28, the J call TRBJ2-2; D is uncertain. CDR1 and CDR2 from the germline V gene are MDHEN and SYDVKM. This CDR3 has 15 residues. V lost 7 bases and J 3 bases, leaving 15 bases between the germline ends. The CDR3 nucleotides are TGTGCCAGCACCACGCCAGGCCCACACACCGGGGAGCTGTTTTTT. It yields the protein CASTTPGPHTGELFF.